A selection of T cell receptor beta chains follows, all from one sample in a study of cytomegalovirus exposure and HLA in healthy donors. The protocol was immunoSEQ multiplex PCR, while the TCRdb copy is restricted to in-frame clones and leaves out a portion. This sample has roughly 100,000 clones, with approximately 80% found just once. The sample was PBMCs. The receptors originated from a man aged 55 to 69 in good health and CMV-seronegative. Both conserved end residues are part of each CDR3. The order of the fields is J gene, CDR3 length, clone size, V gene, D gene, CDR3 protein, CDR3 DNA. D genes are given only for firm matches. The size field is filled for only some rows; it gives once, few, many or a size class.

>TRBJ2-3|14|-|TRBV7-9|-
CASSLASFTDTQYF
TGTGCCAGCAGCTTAGCCTCCTTCACAGATACGCAGTATTTT
>TRBJ1-1|13|-|TRBV7-7|TRBD1
CASSLRQGSEAFF
TGTGCCAGCAGCTTAAGACAGGGCAGTGAAGCTTTCTTT
>TRBJ2-2|16|-|TRBV11-2|TRBD1
CASSLGQGAPTGELFF
TGTGCCAGCAGCCTGGGACAGGGGGCGCCCACCGGGGAGCTGTTTTTT
>TRBJ1-2|14|-|TRBV28|-
CASSSPGGENWYTF
TGTGCCAGCAGTTCCCCGGGGGGGGAGAATTGGTACACCTTC
>TRBJ2-7|12|-|TRBV7-9|-
CASSRLGYEQYF
TGTGCCAGCAGCAGACTCGGGTACGAGCAGTACTTC
>TRBJ1-1|14|-|TRBV30|TRBD1
CAWSVDRGWTEAFF
TGTGCCTGGAGCGTTGACAGGGGATGGACTGAAGCTTTCTTT
>TRBJ1-4|18|-|TRBV5-8|TRBD1
CASRPGTGGIATNEKLFF
TGTGCCAGCCGCCCCGGGACAGGGGGGATTGCAACTAATGAAAAACTGTTTTTT
>TRBJ2-1|18|-|TRBV9|TRBD2
CASSVATLSGGAGNEQFF
TGTGCCAGCAGCGTAGCGACTTTGAGCGGGGGGGCCGGCAATGAGCAGTTCTTC
>TRBJ1-5|15|-|TRBV7-2|-
CASSPGTTLSQPQHF
TGTGCCAGCAGTCCCGGGACAACCTTAAGTCAGCCCCAGCATTTT
>TRBJ1-1|13|-|TRBV11-2|-
CASSPDDILEAFF
TGTGCCAGCAGCCCAGACGACATCCTTGAAGCTTTCTTT
>TRBJ2-1|13|-|TRBV5-1|-
CASSFTSGGEQFF
TGCGCCAGCAGCTTTACTTCCGGAGGTGAGCAGTTCTTC
>TRBJ1-2|13|once|TRBV6-5|TRBD1
CASSYGQGNGYTF
TGTGCCAGCAGTTACGGACAGGGGAATGGCTACACCTTC
>TRBJ2-3|15|-|TRBV5-1|-
CASSLVAQGTDTQYF
TGCGCCAGCAGCTTGGTTGCACAGGGTACAGATACGCAGTATTTT
>TRBJ2-2|16|-|TRBV11-2|TRBD2
CASSLLAGGNTGELFF
TGTGCCAGCAGCTTGCTAGCGGGGGGTAATACCGGGGAGCTGTTTTTT
>TRBJ2-1|16|-|TRBV4-3|-
CASSQGIGEGYNEQFF
TGCGCCAGCAGCCAAGGCATCGGGGAAGGATACAATGAGCAGTTCTTC
>TRBJ1-3|15|-|TRBV27|-
CASSQMGYSGNTIYF
TGTGCCAGCAGCCAAATGGGCTACTCTGGAAACACCATATATTTT
>TRBJ1-1|13|-|TRBV9|-
CASRALRGSEAFF
TGTGCCAGCAGAGCCCTGCGGGGCTCTGAAGCTTTCTTT
>TRBJ1-2|15|-|TRBV5-4|-
CASSLDRQGGFGYTF
TGTGCCAGCAGCTTGGACCGGCAGGGTGGATTCGGCTACACCTTC
>TRBJ2-7|13|-|TRBV10-3|TRBD1
CATSRGQNYEQYF
TGTGCCACTTCACGGGGACAGAACTACGAGCAGTACTTC
>TRBJ1-2|16|-|TRBV13|TRBD1
CASSLNRGVLTYGYTF
TGTGCCAGCAGCCTAAACAGGGGCGTATTAACCTATGGCTACACCTTC
>TRBJ1-2|13|-|TRBV10-3|-
CAISGGQGHGYTF
TGTGCCATCAGTGGAGGGCAGGGGCATGGCTACACCTTC
>TRBJ2-3|13|-|TRBV7-2|-
CASSTARTDTQYF
TGTGCCAGCAGCACTGCTAGAACAGATACGCAGTATTTT
>TRBJ2-5|14|-|TRBV5-3|-
CASSLSQGIETQYF
TGTGCCAGCAGCTTGTCCCAGGGTATAGAGACCCAGTACTTC
>TRBJ2-7|14|-|TRBV7-6|TRBD1
CASSYRQGLNEQYF
TGTGCCAGCAGCTACCGACAGGGGCTGAACGAGCAGTACTTC
>TRBJ2-1|15|few|TRBV4-3|TRBD1
CASSQDLPGGDEQFF
TGCGCCAGCAGCCAAGATCTGCCAGGGGGCGATGAGCAGTTCTTC
>TRBJ1-2|16|-|TRBV18|TRBD1
CASSPRRDRENYGYTF
TGTGCCAGCTCACCTCGCCGGGACAGGGAGAACTATGGCTACACCTTC
>TRBJ1-2|16|-|TRBV28|-
CASSIAGGVGNYGYTF
TGTGCCAGCAGCATCGCGGGGGGGGTAGGGAACTATGGCTACACCTTC
>TRBJ2-7|14|-|TRBV7-2|TRBD2
CASSLGAGRDEQYF
TGTGCCAGCAGCTTAGGGGCAGGGAGGGACGAGCAGTACTTC
>TRBJ1-3|16|-|TRBV5-6|-
CASSRVGASSGNTIYF
TGTGCCAGCAGCCGAGTCGGAGCATCCTCTGGAAACACCATATATTTT
>TRBJ2-5|13|-|TRBV5-6|-
CASSHRAGWTQYF
TGTGCCAGCAGCCACCGAGCGGGTTGGACCCAGTACTTC
>TRBJ2-7|14|-|TRBV15|-
CATSRDLSLLEQYF
TGTGCCACCAGCAGAGATTTGAGTCTCCTAGAGCAGTACTTC
>TRBJ2-5|13|-|TRBV11-3|-
CASSSTQGEAQYF
TGTGCCAGCAGCTCGACACAGGGAGAGGCCCAGTACTTC
>TRBJ2-2|17|once|TRBV30|TRBD1
CASDFSATGANTGELFF
TGTGCCTCCGACTTTTCCGCCACAGGGGCGAACACCGGGGAGCTGTTTTTT
>TRBJ2-5|14|few|TRBV30|TRBD1
CAWSKDRHGTHQYF
TGTGCCTGGAGTAAGGACAGGCATGGGACGCACCAGTACTTC
>TRBJ2-3|12|-|TRBV5-4|-
CASSLAGDTQYF
TGTGCCAGCAGCTTGGCCGGAGATACGCAGTATTTT
>TRBJ2-5|15|-|TRBV7-8|-
CASSGPWTGRETQYF
TGTGCCAGCAGCGGGCCGTGGACTGGGAGAGAGACCCAGTACTTC
>TRBJ2-7|16|few|TRBV7-9|-
CASSSRTGLGIYEQYF
TGTGCCAGCAGCTCTCGAACGGGACTCGGTATCTACGAGCAGTACTTC
>TRBJ1-1|15|-|TRBV5-1|TRBD1
CASSTEDRGNTEAFF
TGCGCCAGCAGCACGGAGGACAGGGGGAACACTGAAGCTTTCTTT
>TRBJ2-5|14|-|TRBV5-6|-
CASSPTWAGETQYF
TGTGCCAGCAGCCCGACCTGGGCGGGGGAGACCCAGTACTTC
>TRBJ2-5|17|-|TRBV13|-
CASSLSPGGILQETQYF
TGTGCCAGCAGCTTATCGCCGGGGGGCATTCTTCAAGAGACCCAGTACTTC
>TRBJ1-5|14|-|TRBV2|TRBD1
CASTSDRINQPQHF
TGTGCCAGCACTTCGGACAGGATCAATCAGCCCCAGCATTTT
>TRBJ2-7|14|-|TRBV6-5|-
CASSRRTEDYEQYF
TGTGCCAGCAGTCGGAGGACAGAGGACTACGAGCAGTACTTC
>TRBJ2-3|16|-|TRBV5-1|TRBD2
CASSLGLAGATDTQYF
TGCGCCAGCAGCTTGGGACTAGCGGGAGCTACAGATACGCAGTATTTT
>TRBJ2-7|13|-|TRBV27|TRBD1
CASIDRGSREQYF
TGTGCCAGCATCGACAGGGGGTCGCGCGAGCAGTACTTC
>TRBJ2-3|19|-|TRBV7-2|TRBD2
CASSLGLAGGRLATDTQYF
TGTGCCAGCAGCTTAGGACTAGCGGGGGGGCGATTGGCGACAGATACGCAGTATTTT
>TRBJ2-6|14|-|TRBV30|TRBD2
CAWSGGAGANVLTF
TGTGCCTGGAGCGGGGGGGCTGGGGCCAACGTCCTGACTTTC
>TRBJ1-4|15|-|TRBV5-1|TRBD1
CASSLGQGGNEKLFF
TGCGCCAGCAGCTTGGGACAGGGTGGGAATGAAAAACTGTTTTTT
>TRBJ2-3|16|-|TRBV14|-
CASSQGILLGPDTQYF
TGTGCCAGCAGCCAAGGCATACTCCTCGGTCCAGATACGCAGTATTTT
>TRBJ2-2|15|-|TRBV19|-
CASSWRDRNTGELFF
TGTGCCAGTAGTTGGAGGGACAGGAACACCGGGGAGCTGTTTTTT
>TRBJ2-6|18|-|TRBV14|-
CASSQAVAAFSGANVLTF
TGTGCCAGCAGCCAAGCCGTAGCCGCCTTCTCTGGGGCCAACGTCCTGACTTTC
>TRBJ2-1|16|-|TRBV27|TRBD2
CASSSPASGGPNEQFF
TGTGCCAGCAGCTCGCCCGCTAGCGGGGGGCCCAATGAGCAGTTCTTC
>TRBJ2-1|16|-|TRBV7-8|-
CASSLVTSTPWNEQFF
TGTGCCAGCAGCTTAGTCACATCCACACCATGGAATGAGCAGTTCTTC
>TRBJ1-2|15|-|TRBV18|-
CASSPTDTSNYGYTF
TGTGCCAGCTCACCCACAGACACTTCTAACTATGGCTACACCTTC
>TRBJ2-3|15|few|TRBV25-1|-
CASNVPEEATDTQYF
TGTGCCAGCAATGTACCAGAAGAGGCAACAGATACGCAGTATTTT
>TRBJ1-6|16|-|TRBV7-2|-
CASSSDSPIYNSPLHF
TGTGCCAGCAGCTCGGACAGTCCGATCTATAATTCACCCCTCCACTTT
>TRBJ1-3|16|few|TRBV4-2|-
CASSPLTGDSGNTIYF
TGTGCCAGCAGCCCGCTGACAGGCGACTCTGGAAACACCATATATTTT
>TRBJ1-2|14|-|TRBV15|-
CATSRDFGIYGYTF
TGTGCCACCAGCAGAGATTTTGGCATCTATGGCTACACCTTC
>TRBJ1-1|16|few|TRBV7-9|TRBD1
CASSGRDRMAVTEAFF
TGTGCCAGCAGCGGCCGGGACAGAATGGCCGTGACTGAAGCTTTCTTT
>TRBJ1-1|16|once|TRBV4-3|-
CASSQDPEQGGTEAFF
TGCGCCAGCAGCCAAGACCCTGAGCAGGGAGGAACTGAAGCTTTCTTT